Sequencing of this T cell receptor beta chain was carried out in a study of T-cell memory formation after mild COVID-19. Trimming took off 2 bases at V and 7 bases at J, with 12 bases between the two ends. CDR3 length: 13 amino acids. Germline loops: CDR1 SGHAT, CDR2 FQNNGV. The sample holds a few counts of this clonotype. The antigen is undetermined. Study conclusions and caveats: Still unconfirmed is whether the second-wave clones peaking on day 37 recognized SARS-CoV-2. While clones contracting from day 15 to 85 were balanced between CD4 and CD8, later expanders leaned CD4+. Pre-infection memory held some responding clones, suggesting pre-existing cross-reactive T cells responded.

The TCR alpha and TCR beta cDNA libraries, bearing sample barcodes and UMIs, were generated by 5'RACE using constant-segment primers. MiXCR was run by TCRdb on the 5' RACE reads, yielding one entry per CDR3 protein. The repertoire holds roughly 310,000 distinct CDR3 sequences, with 15% as singletons. The rearrangement links TRBV11-2 to TRBJ2-7; D gene unclear. The sample taken for sequencing was PBMCs or a T cell subset sorted from them (not recorded which). This clonotype was obtained from a man aged 18 to 30 who had mild COVID-19 (a few samples of this study predate the infection). Cell type and time point are not known. The CDR3 nucleotides read TGTGCCAGCAGCTTACTCGATCCTAGGGAGCAGTACTTC. It translates to CASSLLDPREQYF.